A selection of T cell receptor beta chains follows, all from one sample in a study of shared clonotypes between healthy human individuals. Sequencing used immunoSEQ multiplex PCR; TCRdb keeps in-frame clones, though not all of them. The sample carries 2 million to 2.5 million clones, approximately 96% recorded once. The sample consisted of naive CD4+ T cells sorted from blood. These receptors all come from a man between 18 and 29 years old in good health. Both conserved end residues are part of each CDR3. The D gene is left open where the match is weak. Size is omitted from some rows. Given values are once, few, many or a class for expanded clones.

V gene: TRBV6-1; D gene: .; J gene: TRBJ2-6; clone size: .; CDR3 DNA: TGTGCCAGCAGTCGACAAGACTCTGGGGCCAACGTCCTGACTTTC; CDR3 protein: CASSRQDSGANVLTF
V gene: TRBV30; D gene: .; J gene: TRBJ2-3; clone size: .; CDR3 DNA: TGTGCCTGGAGTGTAGGTAGTCAAATAACAAAGTTT; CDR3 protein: CAWSVGSQITKF
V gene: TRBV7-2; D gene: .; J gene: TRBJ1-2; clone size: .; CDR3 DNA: TGTGCCAGCAGCGTTAGTTTTTCCATCGACTATGGCTACACCTTC; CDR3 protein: CASSVSFSIDYGYTF
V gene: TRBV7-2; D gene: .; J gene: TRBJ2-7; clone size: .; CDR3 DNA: TGTGCCAGCACTATTAGGGGCGATCTGAACGAGCAGTACTTC; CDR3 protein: CASTIRGDLNEQYF
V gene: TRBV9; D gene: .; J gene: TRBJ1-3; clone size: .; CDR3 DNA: TGTGCCAGCAGCGTAGTCCAGGGTCCTGGAAACACCATATATTTT; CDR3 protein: CASSVVQGPGNTIYF
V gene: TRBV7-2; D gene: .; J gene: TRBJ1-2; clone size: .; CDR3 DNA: TGTGCCAGCAGCTCAACAACAGGACGGTACTATGGCTACACCTTC; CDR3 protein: CASSSTTGRYYGYTF
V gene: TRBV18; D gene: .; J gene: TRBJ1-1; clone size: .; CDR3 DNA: TGTGCCAGCTCACCTGGGGCTGGGGACACTGAAGCTTTCTTT; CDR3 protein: CASSPGAGDTEAFF
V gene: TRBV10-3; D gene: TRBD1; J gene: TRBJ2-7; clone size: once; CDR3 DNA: TGTGCCATCGGGGGACAGGGAAACGAGCAGTACTTC; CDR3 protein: CAIGGQGNEQYF
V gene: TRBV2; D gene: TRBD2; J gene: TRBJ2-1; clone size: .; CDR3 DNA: TGTGCCAGCAGTTCCCATGGGAGCGGGAGGAGCTCCTACAATGAGCAGTTCTTC; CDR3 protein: CASSSHGSGRSSYNEQFF
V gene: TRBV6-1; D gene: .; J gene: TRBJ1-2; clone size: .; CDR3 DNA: TGTGCCAGCAGGAAGGCGGGACAAGAGGGGGGCTACACCTTC; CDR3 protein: CASRKAGQEGGYTF
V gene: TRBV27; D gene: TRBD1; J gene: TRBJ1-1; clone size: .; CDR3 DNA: TGTGCCAGCAGTAGAGGAAGGGGGCTAACTGAAGCTTTCTTT; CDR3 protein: CASSRGRGLTEAFF
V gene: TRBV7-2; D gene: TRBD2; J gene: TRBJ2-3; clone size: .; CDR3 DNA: TGTGCCAGCAGCGCGGGACCGCGGGGGAAGTATTTT; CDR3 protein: CASSAGPRGKYF
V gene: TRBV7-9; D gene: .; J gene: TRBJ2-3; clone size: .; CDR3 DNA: TGTGCCAGCAGCGATGGAGAGGGGCGGGGTCTGGAGGATACGCAGTATTTT; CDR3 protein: CASSDGEGRGLEDTQYF
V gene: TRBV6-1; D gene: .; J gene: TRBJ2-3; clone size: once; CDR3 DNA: TGTGCCAGCAGAGAACAAGATACGCAGTATTTT; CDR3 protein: CASREQDTQYF
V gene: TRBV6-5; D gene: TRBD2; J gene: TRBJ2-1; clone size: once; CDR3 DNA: TGTGCCAGCAGCCACGGGACTAGCGGGAGTACTGAGCAGTTCTTC; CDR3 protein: CASSHGTSGSTEQFF
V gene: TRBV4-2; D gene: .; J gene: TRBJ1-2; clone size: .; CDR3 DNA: TGTGCCAGCAGCCAAGGTACCCGGGACTATGGCTACACCTTC; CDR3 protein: CASSQGTRDYGYTF
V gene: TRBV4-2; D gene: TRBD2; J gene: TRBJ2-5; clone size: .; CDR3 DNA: TGTGCCAGCAGCCAAGATGGAAGCGGGGAGGCCCAAGAGACCCAGTACTTC; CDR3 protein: CASSQDGSGEAQETQYF
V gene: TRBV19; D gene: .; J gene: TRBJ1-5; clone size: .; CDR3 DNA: TGTGCCAGTAGTCCGCGTCTTAATCAGCCCCAGCATTTT; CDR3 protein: CASSPRLNQPQHF
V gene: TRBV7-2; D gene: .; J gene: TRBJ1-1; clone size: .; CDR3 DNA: TGTGCCAGCAGCCCCCGGGGGAACACTGAAGCTTTCTTT; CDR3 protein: CASSPRGNTEAFF
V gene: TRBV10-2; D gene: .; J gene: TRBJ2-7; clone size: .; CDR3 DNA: TGCGCCAGCAGTGAGTCCACGCGGGGAGGCGAGGAGCAGTACTTC; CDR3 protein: CASSESTRGGEEQYF
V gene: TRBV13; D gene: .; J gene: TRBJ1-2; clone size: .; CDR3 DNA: TGTGCCAGCAGCCAAACCAACGGGGGATATAACTATGGCTACACCTTC; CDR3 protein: CASSQTNGGYNYGYTF
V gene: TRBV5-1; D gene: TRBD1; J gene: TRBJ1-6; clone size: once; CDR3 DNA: TGCGCCAGCAGCCCCGGACAGGGTAGTCCTTCACCCCTCCACTTT; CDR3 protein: CASSPGQGSPSPLHF
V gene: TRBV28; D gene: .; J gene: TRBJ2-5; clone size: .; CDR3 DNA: TGTGCCAGCAGTTTGCCCCCTGGCGGACAGACCCAGTACTTC; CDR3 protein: CASSLPPGGQTQYF
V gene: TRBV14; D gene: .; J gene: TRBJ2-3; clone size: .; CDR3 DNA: TGTGCCAGCAGCCAAGAGTGGCTAGTCGGTACGCAGTATTTT; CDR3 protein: CASSQEWLVGTQYF
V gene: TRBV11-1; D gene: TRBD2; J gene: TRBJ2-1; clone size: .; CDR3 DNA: TGTGCCAGCAGCCTTCGGACTAGCGGGGGGTACAATGAGCAGTTCTTC; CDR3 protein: CASSLRTSGGYNEQFF
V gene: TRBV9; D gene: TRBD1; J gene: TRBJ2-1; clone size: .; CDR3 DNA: TGTGCCAGCAGCGTAGAGGGGGCCCATGAGCAGTTCTTC; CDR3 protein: CASSVEGAHEQFF
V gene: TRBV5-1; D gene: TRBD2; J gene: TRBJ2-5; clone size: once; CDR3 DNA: TGCGCCAGCAGCTCACATAATACTAGCGGGGAATACCAAGAGACCCAGTACTTC; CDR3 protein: CASSSHNTSGEYQETQYF
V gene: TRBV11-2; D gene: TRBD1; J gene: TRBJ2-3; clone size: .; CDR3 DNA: TGTGCCAGCAGCTTAGGCAGGGACAGAGCAGATACGCAGTATTTT; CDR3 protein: CASSLGRDRADTQYF